A selection of T cell receptor beta chains follows, all from one sample in a study of T cell changes during pregnancy in multiple sclerosis. Sequencing was performed with immunoSEQ multiplex PCR; in TCRdb, only in-frame clones are kept and a portion is missing. The sample gives approximately 120,000 clones, roughly 95% of which show up once; 0.44% is in the top ten. This specimen was peripheral blood, taken after pregnancy. Receptors were obtained from a female donor with multiple sclerosis, enrolled in a pregnancy study. Each CDR3 is given with its conserved first and last residue. A D gene is named only where the DNA matches it firmly. The size of a clone is reported for some rows only, either as once, few or many, or as a class for expanded clones.

V	D	J	size	CDR3	DNA
TRBV19	TRBD2	TRBJ2-2	.	CATRGLAGTWGELFF	TGTGCCACGAGGGGACTAGCGGGGACGTGGGGGGAGCTGTTTTTT
TRBV4-1	.	TRBJ2-3	.	CASSQTGSTDTQYF	TGCGCCAGCAGCCAAACGGGAAGCACAGATACGCAGTATTTT
TRBV9	.	TRBJ2-5	.	CASSVSQETQYF	TGTGCCAGCAGCGTGAGCCAAGAGACCCAGTACTTC
TRBV15	.	TRBJ2-1	.	CATSTNLAGGNEQFF	TGTGCCACCAGCACTAACCTTGCCGGGGGCAATGAGCAGTTCTTC
TRBV7-8	TRBD1	TRBJ2-1	.	CASSFSGQGANSEFF	TGTGCCAGCAGCTTTTCGGGACAGGGAGCTAACAGTGAGTTCTTC
TRBV5-1	TRBD2	TRBJ2-1	.	CASREGLYNNEQFF	TGCGCCAGCAGGGAGGGACTATACAACAATGAGCAGTTCTTC
TRBV5-4	TRBD2	TRBJ2-2	.	CASSLGGTSGSRGAGELFF	TGTGCCAGCAGCTTGGGGGGGACTAGCGGGAGTCGTGGGGCCGGGGAGCTGTTTTTT
TRBV6-4	TRBD1	TRBJ2-1	.	CASSLPGQGPLNEQFF	TGTGCCAGCAGCCTTCCGGGACAGGGGCCGCTCAATGAGCAGTTCTTC
TRBV19	.	TRBJ2-7	.	CASSISTATYEQYF	TGTGCCAGTAGTATCTCGACAGCGACCTACGAGCAGTACTTC
TRBV29-1	TRBD2	TRBJ2-2	.	CSVRSGRDSGELFF	TGCAGCGTCCGGAGCGGGAGGGATAGCGGGGAGCTGTTTTTT
TRBV5-1	.	TRBJ2-3	once	CASSLVLSVAGTDTQYF	TGCGCCAGCAGCTTGGTGTTAAGCGTAGCGGGCACAGATACGCAGTATTTT
TRBV5-1	TRBD1	TRBJ2-5	.	CASSLTGTGRQETQYF	TGCGCCAGCAGCTTAACCGGGACAGGGAGGCAAGAGACCCAGTACTTC
TRBV4-1	.	TRBJ2-7	.	CASSQANGYEQYF	TGCGCCAGCAGCCAAGCTAACGGCTACGAGCAGTACTTC
TRBV6-1	TRBD2	TRBJ2-7	.	CASRGGGTEQYF	TGTGCCAGCAGGGGCGGGGGAACCGAGCAGTACTTC
TRBV7-8	.	TRBJ2-7	.	CASSPPSSYEQYF	TGTGCCAGCAGCCCCCCCAGCTCCTACGAGCAGTACTTC
TRBV4-1	TRBD1	TRBJ2-7	.	CASSDGQGGYEQYF	TGCGCCAGCAGCGACGGACAGGGGGGATACGAGCAGTACTTC
TRBV27	TRBD2	TRBJ2-2	once	CASSEGLAGGTTGELFF	TGTGCCAGCAGTGAGGGACTAGCGGGAGGTACGACCGGGGAGCTGTTTTTT
TRBV4-3	TRBD2	TRBJ2-1	.	CASSPGLNDNEQFF	TGCGCCAGCAGCCCGGGACTAAATGACAATGAGCAGTTCTTC
TRBV6-5	.	TRBJ2-6	.	CASSYGNRAGANVLTF	TGTGCCAGCAGTTACGGCAACAGGGCTGGGGCCAACGTCCTGACTTTC
TRBV6-5	.	TRBJ1-2	.	CASSYQGSFYGYTF	TGTGCCAGCAGTTACCAGGGATCCTTCTATGGCTACACCTTC
TRBV5-8	.	TRBJ2-4	.	CASYDPQFTLRNIQYF	TGTGCCAGCTACGACCCGCAGTTTACCCTCAGGAACATTCAGTACTTC
TRBV4-2	.	TRBJ2-2	.	CASSQALYTGELFF	TGTGCCAGCAGCCAAGCTCTGTACACCGGGGAGCTGTTTTTT
TRBV7-6	TRBD2	TRBJ2-7	.	CASSLGGLAEGEQYF	TGTGCCAGCAGCTTAGGTGGACTAGCGGAGGGGGAGCAGTACTTC
TRBV27	.	TRBJ2-2	once	CASMQGGTGELFF	TGTGCCAGCATGCAGGGAGGCACCGGGGAGCTGTTTTTT
TRBV28	.	TRBJ2-7	.	CASTPEWGETYEQYF	TGTGCCAGCACCCCAGAGTGGGGAGAAACCTACGAGCAGTACTTC
TRBV4-1	TRBD2	TRBJ2-7	.	CASSPGEREYEQYF	TGCGCCAGCAGCCCGGGGGAGCGGGAATACGAGCAGTACTTC